Reported below is one T cell receptor (beta chain). These data come from a study of cytotoxic CD8 clonotypes in ibrutinib-treated CLL. Germline V gives CDR1 LGHNA, CDR2 YSLEER. Between the trimmed V and J ends, which lost 4 bases and 7 bases, there was a span of 16 bases. The CDR3 runs 15 residues. The repertoire was sequenced with immunoSEQ multiplex PCR; TCRdb's copy has only in-frame clones and lacks some. The sample has under 200,000 clones, roughly 86% seen once. Sample: PBMCs, taken after 12 months of ibrutinib treatment. The clonotype originates from a human donor with chronic lymphocytic leukemia. The V and J genes are TRBV4-3 and TRBJ1-4; D perhaps matches TRBD1 (6 bases). The CDR3 sequence is CASSRLGAEFEKLFF. Here the CDR3 DNA reads TGCGCCAGCAGCCGATTGGGGGCAGAATTTGAAAAACTGTTTTTT.